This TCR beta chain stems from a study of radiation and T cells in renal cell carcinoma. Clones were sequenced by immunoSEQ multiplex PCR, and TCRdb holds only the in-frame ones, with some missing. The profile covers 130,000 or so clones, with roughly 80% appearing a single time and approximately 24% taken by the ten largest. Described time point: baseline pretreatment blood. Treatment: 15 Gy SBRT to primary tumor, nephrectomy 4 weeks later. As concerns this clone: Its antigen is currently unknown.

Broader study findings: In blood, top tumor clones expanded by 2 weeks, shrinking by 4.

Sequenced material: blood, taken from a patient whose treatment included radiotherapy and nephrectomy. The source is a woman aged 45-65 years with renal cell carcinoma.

In DNA, the CDR3 is TGTGCCAGCAGCCCTTCGGGAACAAGGAATTCACCCCTCCACTTT. This gives the protein CASSPSGTRNSPLHF. This rearrangement joins TRBV13 to TRBJ1-6; no reliable D call. Looked up from germline, CDR1 is PRHDT and CDR2 is FYEKMQ (reference sequence). V was cut by 5 bases and J by 7 bases, with 15 bases left in between. CDR3 length equals 15 residues.